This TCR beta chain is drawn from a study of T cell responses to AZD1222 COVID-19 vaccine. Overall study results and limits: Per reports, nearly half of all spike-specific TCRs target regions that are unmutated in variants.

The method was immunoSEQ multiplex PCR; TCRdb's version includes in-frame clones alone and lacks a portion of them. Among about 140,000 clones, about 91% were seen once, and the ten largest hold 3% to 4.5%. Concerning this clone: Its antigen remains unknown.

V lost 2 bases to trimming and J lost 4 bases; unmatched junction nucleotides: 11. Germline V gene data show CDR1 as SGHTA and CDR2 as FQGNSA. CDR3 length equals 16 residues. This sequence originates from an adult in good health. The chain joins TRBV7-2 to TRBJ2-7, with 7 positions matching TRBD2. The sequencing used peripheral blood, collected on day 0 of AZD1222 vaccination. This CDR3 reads CASSLSLGGGPYEQYF. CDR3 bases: TGTGCCAGCAGCTTAAGTTTGGGGGGAGGGCCGTACGAGCAGTACTTC.